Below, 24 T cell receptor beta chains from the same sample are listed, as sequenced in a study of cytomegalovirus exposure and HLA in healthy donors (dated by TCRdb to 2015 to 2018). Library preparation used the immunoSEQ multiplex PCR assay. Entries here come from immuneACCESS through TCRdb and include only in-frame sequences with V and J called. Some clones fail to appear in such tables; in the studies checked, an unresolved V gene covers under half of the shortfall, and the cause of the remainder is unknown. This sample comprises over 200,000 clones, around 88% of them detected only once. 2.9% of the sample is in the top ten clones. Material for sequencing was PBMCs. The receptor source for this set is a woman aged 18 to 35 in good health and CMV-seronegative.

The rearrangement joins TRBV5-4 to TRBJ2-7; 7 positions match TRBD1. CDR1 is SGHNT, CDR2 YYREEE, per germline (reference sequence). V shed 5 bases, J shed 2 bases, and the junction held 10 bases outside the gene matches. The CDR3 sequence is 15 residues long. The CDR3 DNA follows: TGTGCCAGCAGACCCGGGACAGAGTTTCCCTACGAGCAGTACTTC. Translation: CASRPGTEFPYEQYF. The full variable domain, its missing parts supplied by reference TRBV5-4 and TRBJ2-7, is ETGVTQSPTHLIKTRGQQVTLRCSSQSGHNTVSWYQQALGQGPQFIFQYYREEENGRGNFPPRFSGLQFPNYSSELNVNALELDDSALYLCASRPGTEFPYEQYFGPGTRLTVT.

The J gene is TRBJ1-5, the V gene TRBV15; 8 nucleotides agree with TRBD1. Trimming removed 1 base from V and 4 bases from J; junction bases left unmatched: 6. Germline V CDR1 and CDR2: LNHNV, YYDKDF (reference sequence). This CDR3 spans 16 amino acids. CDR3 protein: CATSRARGDRNQPQHF. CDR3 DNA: TGTGCCACCAGCAGAGCCAGGGGGGACAGGAATCAGCCCCAGCATTTT.

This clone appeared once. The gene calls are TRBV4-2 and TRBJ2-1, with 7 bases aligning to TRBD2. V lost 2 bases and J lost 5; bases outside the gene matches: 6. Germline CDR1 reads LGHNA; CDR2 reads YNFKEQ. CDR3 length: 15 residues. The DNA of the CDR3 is TGTGCCAGCAGCCAATTGGCGGGAGCAAACAATGAGCAGTTCTTC. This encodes CASSQLAGANNEQFF.

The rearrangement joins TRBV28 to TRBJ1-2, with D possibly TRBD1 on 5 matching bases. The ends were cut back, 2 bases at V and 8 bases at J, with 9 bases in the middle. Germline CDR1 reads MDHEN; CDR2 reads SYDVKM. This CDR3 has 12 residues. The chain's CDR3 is CASSLGAGGYTF. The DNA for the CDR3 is TGTGCCAGCAGTTTAGGGGCAGGGGGCTACACCTTC.

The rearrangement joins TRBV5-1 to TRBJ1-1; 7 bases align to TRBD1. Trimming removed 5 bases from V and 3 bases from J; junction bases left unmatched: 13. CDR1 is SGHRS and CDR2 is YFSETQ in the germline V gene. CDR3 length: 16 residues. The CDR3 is CASSPDPGTAYTEAFF. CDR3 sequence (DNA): TGCGCCAGCAGTCCCGATCCTGGGACAGCTTACACTGAAGCTTTCTTT.

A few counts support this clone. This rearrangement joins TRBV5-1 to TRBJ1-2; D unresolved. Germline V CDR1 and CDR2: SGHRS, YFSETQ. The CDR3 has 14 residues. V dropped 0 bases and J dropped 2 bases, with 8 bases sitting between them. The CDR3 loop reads CASSLGRVNYGYTF. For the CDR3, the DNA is TGCGCCAGCAGCTTGGGTCGTGTCAACTATGGCTACACCTTC. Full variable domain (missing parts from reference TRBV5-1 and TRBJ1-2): KAGVTQTPRYLIKTRGQQVTLSCSPISGHRSVSWYQQTPGQGLQFLFEYFSETQRNKGNFPGRFSGRQFSNSRSEMNVSTLELGDSALYLCASSLGRVNYGYTFGSGTRLTVV.

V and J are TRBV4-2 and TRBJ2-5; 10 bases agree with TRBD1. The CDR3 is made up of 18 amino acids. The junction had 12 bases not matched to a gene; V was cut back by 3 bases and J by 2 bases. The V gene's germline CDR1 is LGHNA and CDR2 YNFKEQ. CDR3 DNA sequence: TGTGCCAGCAGCCACATCTTAAGAGACAGGGGGCGGCAAGAGACCCAGTACTTC. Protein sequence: CASSHILRDRGRQETQYF.

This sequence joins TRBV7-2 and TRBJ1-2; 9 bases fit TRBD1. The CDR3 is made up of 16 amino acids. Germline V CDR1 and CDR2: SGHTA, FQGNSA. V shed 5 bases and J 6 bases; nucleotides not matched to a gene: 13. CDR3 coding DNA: TGTGCCAGCAGCCCTGGACAGGGGCGACCCCTAGATGGCTACACCTTC. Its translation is CASSPGQGRPLDGYTF.

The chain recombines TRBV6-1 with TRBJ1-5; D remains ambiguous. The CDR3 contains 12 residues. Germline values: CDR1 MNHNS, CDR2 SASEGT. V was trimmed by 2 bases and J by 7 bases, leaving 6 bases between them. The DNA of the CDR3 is TGTGCCAGCAGTGAATGGCCGCAGCCCCAGCATTTT. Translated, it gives CASSEWPQPQHF.

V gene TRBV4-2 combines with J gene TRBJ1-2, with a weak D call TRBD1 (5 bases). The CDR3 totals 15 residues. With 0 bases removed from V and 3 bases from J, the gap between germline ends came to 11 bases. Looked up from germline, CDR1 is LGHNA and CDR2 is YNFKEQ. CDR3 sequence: CASSQDQGRDYGYTF. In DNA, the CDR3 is TGTGCCAGCAGCCAAGATCAGGGCAGGGACTATGGCTACACCTTC.

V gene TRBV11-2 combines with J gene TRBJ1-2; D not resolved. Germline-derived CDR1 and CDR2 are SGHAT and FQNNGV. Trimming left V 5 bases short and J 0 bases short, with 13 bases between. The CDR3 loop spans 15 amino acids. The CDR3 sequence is CASSPKPTTNYGYTF. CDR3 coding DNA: TGTGCCAGCAGCCCCAAACCGACAACTAACTATGGCTACACCTTC.

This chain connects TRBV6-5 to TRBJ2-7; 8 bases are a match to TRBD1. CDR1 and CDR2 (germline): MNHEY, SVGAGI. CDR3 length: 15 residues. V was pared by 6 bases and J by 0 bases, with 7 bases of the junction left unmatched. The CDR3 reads CASRVRTGSSYEQYF. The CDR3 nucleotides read TGTGCCAGCAGAGTGAGGACAGGGAGCTCCTACGAGCAGTACTTC.

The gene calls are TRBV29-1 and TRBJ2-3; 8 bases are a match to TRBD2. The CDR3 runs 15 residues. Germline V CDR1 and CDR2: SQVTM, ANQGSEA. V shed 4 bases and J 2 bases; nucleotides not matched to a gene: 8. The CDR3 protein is CSVAGGETVTDTQYF. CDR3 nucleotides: TGCAGCGTTGCGGGGGGGGAGACAGTCACAGATACGCAGTATTTT.

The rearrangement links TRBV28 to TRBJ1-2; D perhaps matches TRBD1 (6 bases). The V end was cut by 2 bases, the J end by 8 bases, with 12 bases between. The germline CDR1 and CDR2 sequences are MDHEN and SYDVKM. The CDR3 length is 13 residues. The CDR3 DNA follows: TGTGCCAGCAGTTTAGGGGGCGCGACCGGCTACACCTTC. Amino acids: CASSLGGATGYTF.

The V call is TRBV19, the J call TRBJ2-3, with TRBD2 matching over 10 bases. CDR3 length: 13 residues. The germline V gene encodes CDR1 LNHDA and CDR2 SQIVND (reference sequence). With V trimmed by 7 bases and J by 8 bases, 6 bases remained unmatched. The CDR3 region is CASIGLAGGTQYF. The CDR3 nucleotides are TGTGCCAGTATTGGCTTAGCGGGAGGTACGCAGTATTTT.

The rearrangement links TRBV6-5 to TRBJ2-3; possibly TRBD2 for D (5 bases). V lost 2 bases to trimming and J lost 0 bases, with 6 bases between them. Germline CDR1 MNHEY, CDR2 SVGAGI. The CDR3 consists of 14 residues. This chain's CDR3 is CASSYRGSTDTQYF. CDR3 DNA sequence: TGTGCCAGCAGTTACCGGGGTAGCACAGATACGCAGTATTTT.

The CDR3 loop reads CASSLTSGEAGELFF. The CDR3 DNA reads TGTGCCAGCAGCTTAACTAGCGGGGAAGCCGGGGAGCTGTTTTTT. V is TRBV7-9 and J is TRBJ2-2, with 10 bases that match TRBD2. Trimming removed 2 bases from V and 6 bases from J; junction bases left unmatched: 3. The CDR3 runs to 15 residues. The V gene's germline CDR1 is SEHNR and CDR2 FQNEAQ (reference sequence).

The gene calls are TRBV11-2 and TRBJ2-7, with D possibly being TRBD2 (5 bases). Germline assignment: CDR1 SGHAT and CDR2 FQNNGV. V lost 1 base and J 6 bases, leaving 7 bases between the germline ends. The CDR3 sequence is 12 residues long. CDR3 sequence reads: CASSLGGFEQYF. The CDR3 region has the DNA TGTGCCAGCAGCTTAGGAGGGTTCGAGCAGTACTTC.

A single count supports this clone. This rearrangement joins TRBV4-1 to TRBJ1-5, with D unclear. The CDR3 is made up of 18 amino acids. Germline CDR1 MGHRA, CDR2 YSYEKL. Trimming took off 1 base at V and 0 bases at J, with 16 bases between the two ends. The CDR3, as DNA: TGCGCCAGCAGCCAAGGTGAAGTGCCAGATTATAGCAATCAGCCCCAGCATTTT. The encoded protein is CASSQGEVPDYSNQPQHF.

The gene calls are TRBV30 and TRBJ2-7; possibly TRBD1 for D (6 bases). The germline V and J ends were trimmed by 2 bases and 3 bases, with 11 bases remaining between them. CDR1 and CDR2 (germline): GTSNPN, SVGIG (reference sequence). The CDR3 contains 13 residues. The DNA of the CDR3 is TGTGCCTGGAGTCAACAAGGGGGCTACGAGCAGTACTTC. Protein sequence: CAWSQQGGYEQYF.

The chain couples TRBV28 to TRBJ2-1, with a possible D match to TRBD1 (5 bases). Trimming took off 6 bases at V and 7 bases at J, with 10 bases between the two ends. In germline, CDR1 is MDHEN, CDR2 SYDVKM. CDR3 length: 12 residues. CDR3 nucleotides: TGTGCCAGCAGGCCTAGGGGAAATGAGCAGTTCTTC. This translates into CASRPRGNEQFF.

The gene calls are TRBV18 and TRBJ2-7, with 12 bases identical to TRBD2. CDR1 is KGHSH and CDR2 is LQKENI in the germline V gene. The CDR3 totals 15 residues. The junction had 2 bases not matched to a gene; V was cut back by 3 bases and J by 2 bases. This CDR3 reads CASSPTSGSTYEQYF. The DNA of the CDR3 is TGTGCCAGCTCACCGACTAGCGGGAGTACCTACGAGCAGTACTTC.

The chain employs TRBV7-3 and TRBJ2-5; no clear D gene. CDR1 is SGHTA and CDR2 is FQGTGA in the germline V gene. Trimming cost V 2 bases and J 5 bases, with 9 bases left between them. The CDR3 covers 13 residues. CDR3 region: CASSLGGFETQYF. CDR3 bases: TGTGCCAGCAGCTTAGGCGGTTTTGAGACCCAGTACTTC.

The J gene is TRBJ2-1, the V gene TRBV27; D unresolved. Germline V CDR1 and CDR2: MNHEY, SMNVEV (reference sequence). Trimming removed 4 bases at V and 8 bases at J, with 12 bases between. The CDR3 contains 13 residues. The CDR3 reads CASSWSPLDEQFF. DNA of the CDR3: TGTGCCAGCAGTTGGTCTCCCTTAGATGAGCAGTTCTTC.